This TCR beta chain was documented in a study of spatial heterogeneity in lung cancer. V was shortened by 10 bases and J by 6 bases, with 9 bases between the two germline ends. The CDR3 length is 10 residues. Germline V gives CDR1 SGHVS, CDR2 FNYEAQ. The time point is: sample taken at primary tumor resection. The cohort: about 79 early-stage, untreated non-small cell lung cancer patients. Whole RNA from tumor, nontumor lung or frozen PBMC was sequenced unsorted. In this sample, this clonotype turned up many times. A single record per CDR3 protein comes from TCRdb applying MiXCR to the 5' RACE reads. The repertoire consists of 40,000 to 45,000 distinct CDR3 sequences, with roughly 13% occurring once and the leading ten covering 55% to 60%.

The input for sequencing was PBMCs, taken at surgery. The rearrangement uses TRBV7-6 and TRBJ1-2; D uncertain. This sequence was found in a male donor with early-stage non-small cell lung cancer. Here the CDR3 DNA reads TGTGCCATCCCCACGAATGGCTACACCTTC. Translated: CAIPTNGYTF.